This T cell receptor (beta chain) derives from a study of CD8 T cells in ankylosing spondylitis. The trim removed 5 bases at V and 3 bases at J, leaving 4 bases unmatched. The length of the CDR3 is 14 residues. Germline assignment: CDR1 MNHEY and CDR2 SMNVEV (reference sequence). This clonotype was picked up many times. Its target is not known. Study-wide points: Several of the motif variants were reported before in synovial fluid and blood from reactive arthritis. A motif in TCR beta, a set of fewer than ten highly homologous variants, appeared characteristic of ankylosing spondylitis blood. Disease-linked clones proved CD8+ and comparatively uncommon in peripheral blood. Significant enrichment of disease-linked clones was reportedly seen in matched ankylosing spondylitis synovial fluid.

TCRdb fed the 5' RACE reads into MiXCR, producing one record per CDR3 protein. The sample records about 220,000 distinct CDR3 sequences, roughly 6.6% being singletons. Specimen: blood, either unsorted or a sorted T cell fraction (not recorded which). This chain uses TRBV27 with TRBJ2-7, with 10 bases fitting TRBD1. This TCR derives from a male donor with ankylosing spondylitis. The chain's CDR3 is CASSPGTGVYEQYF. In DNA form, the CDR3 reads TGTGCCAGCAGTCCGGGGACAGGGGTCTACGAGCAGTACTTC.